Each of the 23 T cell receptor beta chains below was sequenced from the same sample in a study of T cell repertoires in cytomegalovirus infection. Each CDR3 protein is one row after TCRdb ran MiXCR on the reads. The data show about 60,000 distinct CDR3 sequences, about 30% seen once. Their specific antigens are unknown. Specimen: PBMCs, sequenced either directly or after in vitro stimulation (not recorded which). Receptors were obtained from a human donor in good health (CMV status not recorded). Some clones in this sample may be carry-over from other donors' samples.

The J gene is TRBJ2-5, the V gene TRBV20-1; 8 positions match TRBD2. CDR1 is DFQATT and CDR2 is SNEGSKA in the germline V gene (reference sequence). V trimming: 0 bases; J trimming: 3 bases; junction bases outside the gene matches: 6. This CDR3 spans 15 amino acids. The CDR3 protein is CSARDGRAGEETQYF. The CDR3 coding sequence is TGCAGTGCTAGAGATGGCAGAGCGGGGGAAGAGACCCAGTACTTC.

This chain connects TRBV20-1 to TRBJ1-4, with TRBD1 as a possible D gene (5 bases). V lost 3 bases to trimming and J lost 4 bases, with 15 bases between them. Germline V lookup: CDR1 DFQATT, CDR2 SNEGSKA (reference sequence). The CDR3 is 15 amino acids. CDR3 sequence: CSASPPGGNNEKLFF. CDR3 sequence (DNA): TGCAGTGCTAGTCCTCCCGGGGGGAATAATGAAAAACTGTTTTTT.

The J gene is TRBJ2-3, the V gene TRBV7-8; D uncertain. Trimming left V 2 bases short and J 1 base short, with 7 bases between. Germline CDR1 SGHVS, CDR2 FQNEAQ. The CDR3 sequence is 14 residues long. In DNA form, the CDR3 reads TGTGCCAGCAGCTTATCGTCACGCACAGATACGCAGTATTTT. As protein: CASSLSSRTDTQYF.

This clonotype has at least ten counts. The chain links TRBV7-2 to TRBJ1-3, with TRBD1 as a possible D gene (5 bases). The CDR3 runs to 14 residues. Germline lookup yields CDR1 SGHTA and CDR2 FQGNSA. Trimming stripped 3 bases from V and 2 bases from J, with 8 bases between. CDR3 in DNA: TGTGCCAGCAGCTTCCAGGGTGCTGGAAACACCATATATTTT. This sequence encodes CASSFQGAGNTIYF.

Ten or more counts support this clonotype. The chain couples TRBV28 to TRBJ2-7; the match to TRBD2 covers 11 bases. The junction had 16 bases not matched to a gene; V was cut back by 6 bases and J by 9 bases. In germline, CDR1 is MDHEN, CDR2 SYDVKM. The CDR3 totals 16 residues. This CDR3 reads CASSHYITSGGQGQYF. The CDR3 region has the DNA TGTGCCAGCAGCCACTACATAACTAGCGGGGGTCAGGGGCAGTACTTC.

Many counts were recorded for this clonotype. The V call is TRBV7-6, the J call TRBJ2-1, with D tentatively TRBD1 or TRBD2 (5 bases each). This CDR3 is built from 15 residues. The germline CDR1 and CDR2 sequences are SGHVS and FNYEAQ. Trimming pared 0 bases from V and 9 bases from J, leaving 15 bases between. The CDR3 bases are TGTGCCAGCAGCTTAGCGTGGGGGAGTGGGGGTGAGCAGTTCTTC. Its translation: CASSLAWGSGGEQFF. Based on the CDR3 plus reference TRBV7-6 and TRBJ2-1, the full variable domain is GAGVSQSPRYKVTKRGQDVALRCDPISGHVSLYWYRQALGQGPEFLTYFNYEAQQDKSGLPNDRFSAERPEGSISTLTIQRTEQRDSAMYRCASSLAWGSGGEQFFGPGTRLTVL.

As for this clonotype: An end of the junction differs from the germline gene, which may be a read error. The V call is TRBV12-3 or TRBV12-4, the J call TRBJ1-1, with TRBD1 as a possible D gene (5 bases). The CDR3 sequence is 15 residues long. This chain's CDR3 is CASSPEGGGVAEAFF. Here the CDR3 DNA reads TGTGCCAGCAGTCCCGAAGGTGGGGGAGTGGCTGAGGCTTTCTTT.

This clonotype showed up just once. The chain combines TRBV25-1 with TRBJ2-7, with 7 bases that match TRBD1. This CDR3 contains 11 residues. Germline CDR1 MGHDK, CDR2 SYGVNS. V was clipped by 7 bases and J by 6 bases; unmatched bases: 3. CDR3 bases: TGTGCCAGCAAGGGGGCGGGCGAGCAGTACTTC. Translation: CASKGAGEQYF.

The chain is built from TRBV7-2 and TRBJ2-1, with D maybe TRBD1 (5 bases). CDR1 and CDR2 from the germline V gene are SGHTA and FQGNSA. V was pared by 1 base and J by 0 bases, with 10 bases between. This CDR3 comprises 16 residues. This CDR3 reads CASSLGGSSSYNEQFF. The CDR3 nucleotides are TGTGCCAGCAGCTTAGGGGGCAGCAGCTCCTACAATGAGCAGTTCTTC.

This rearrangement joins TRBV7-8 to TRBJ2-7; possible D gene TRBD1, 5 bases. CDR3 length: 12 residues. CDR1 and CDR2 (germline): SGHVS, FQNEAQ. The V and J ends lost 4 bases and 6 bases respectively, with 10 bases between them. The DNA for the CDR3 is TGTGCCAGCAGCTCAGCCAGGGCCGAGCAGTACTTC. It translates to CASSSARAEQYF.

The chain links TRBV28 to TRBJ1-2; tentatively, D is TRBD1 (5 bases). V was pared by 5 bases and J by 0 bases, with 13 bases between. Germline CDR1 MDHEN, CDR2 SYDVKM. The CDR3 length is 15 residues. This CDR3 reads CASSGGRGANYGYTF. DNA for the CDR3: TGTGCCAGCAGTGGGGGGAGGGGAGCTAACTATGGCTACACCTTC.

The chain joins TRBV4-3 to TRBJ1-5; D gene unclear. CDR1 LGHNA and CDR2 YSLEER come from the germline V gene. This CDR3 region has 15 residues. V gave up 2 bases and J gave up 4 bases, with 12 bases separating them. As DNA, the CDR3 is TGCGCCAGCAGCCAAAATCTCGGTCGTAATCAGCCCCAGCATTTT. It specifies CASSQNLGRNQPQHF.

In this sample, this clonotype turned up once. The V and J genes are TRBV7-4 and TRBJ2-1, with a tentative D call TRBD2 (6 bases). Trimming cost V 3 bases and J 5 bases, with 11 bases left between them. The CDR3 contains 14 residues. Germline V lookup: CDR1 SGHVT, CDR2 SQSDAQ. DNA of the CDR3: TGTGCCAGCAGCTTGGCGGGACTCCACAATGAGCAGTTCTTC. It encodes CASSLAGLHNEQFF.

The chain recombines TRBV7-2 with TRBJ1-2; 9 bases line up with TRBD1. The V gene's germline CDR1 is SGHTA and CDR2 FQGNSA. The CDR3 totals 15 residues. J was trimmed by 7 bases and V by 3 bases; bases with no gene match: 9. The CDR3 DNA reads TGTGCCAGCAGCTTCGGGACAGGGACCATGGGTGGCTACACCTTC. As protein: CASSFGTGTMGGYTF.

V usage is TRBV15 and J usage is TRBJ2-1, with a tentative D call TRBD2 (6 bases). Germline-derived CDR1 and CDR2 are LNHNV and YYDKDF (reference sequence). V was cut by 5 bases and J by 4 bases, with 12 bases left in between. The CDR3 runs 14 residues. The CDR3 DNA sequence: TGTGCCACCAGCCCCGGGACTTATTACAATGAGCAGTTCTTC. This codes for CATSPGTYYNEQFF. Supplemented by reference TRBV15 and TRBJ2-1, the full variable domain reads DAMVIQNPRYQVTQFGKPVTLSCSQTLNHNVMYWYQQKSSQAPKLLFHYYDKDFNNEADTPDNFQSRRPNTSFCFLDIRSPGLGDTAMYLCATSPGTYYNEQFFGPGTRLTVL.

This clonotype was counted a single time. The rearrangement uses TRBV6-2 or TRBV6-3 and TRBJ2-5; 9 bases align to TRBD1. This CDR3 comprises 15 residues. Trimming at V came to 6 bases and at J to 9 bases, leaving 14 bases not matched to a gene. Germline V gene lookup returns CDR1 MNHEY and CDR2 SVGEGT. For the CDR3, the DNA is TGTGCCAGCAGCTCCGACCGGGACAGGGCCCCGCCCCAGTACTTC. This codes for CASSSDRDRAPPQYF.

At least ten counts were recorded for this clonotype. The V call is TRBV7-2, the J call TRBJ2-7, with a weak D call TRBD2 (5 bases). V was pared by 5 bases and J by 3 bases, with 20 bases between. Germline CDR1 is SGHTA and CDR2 is FQGNSA. The CDR3 runs to 16 residues. The CDR3 reads CASSPQSWSGNYEQYF. The CDR3 bases are TGTGCCAGCAGCCCCCAGTCTTGGAGCGGAAACTACGAGCAGTACTTC. The full variable domain, with the rest looked up from reference TRBV7-2 and TRBJ2-7, is GAGVSQSPSNKVTEKGKDVELRCDPISGHTALYWYRQSLGQGLEFLIYFQGNSAPDKSGLPSDRFSAERTGGSVSTLTIQRTQQEDSAVYLCASSPQSWSGNYEQYFGPGTRLTVT.

V usage is TRBV11-1 and J usage is TRBJ2-5; D is perhaps TRBD1 (6 bases). The CDR3 is 14 amino acids. V gave up 5 bases and J gave up 5 bases, with 15 bases separating them. Germline assignment: CDR1 SGHAT and CDR2 FQDESV (reference sequence). In nucleotides, the CDR3 is TGTGCCAGCAGCCCGGACAGTCTCGCGGAGACCCAGTACTTC. The encoded protein is CASSPDSLAETQYF.

The chain recombines TRBV7-2 with TRBJ2-1; the D is unclear. There are 13 residues in the CDR3. V dropped 5 bases and J dropped 9 bases, with 14 bases sitting between them. CDR1 is SGHTA and CDR2 is FQGNSA in the germline V gene. The CDR3 region is CASSPSFLREQFF. The CDR3 region has the DNA TGTGCCAGCAGCCCCTCCTTCCTCCGTGAGCAGTTCTTC.

V and J are TRBV20-1 and TRBJ1-6, with D perhaps TRBD1 (5 bases). Germline V gene lookup returns CDR1 DFQATT and CDR2 SNEGSKA (reference sequence). The CDR3 has 15 residues. Deletions cut 6 bases from V and 0 bases from J, with 12 bases between. In DNA, the CDR3 is TGCAGTGCCAGGGACCGTAGCTCCTATAATTCACCCCTCCACTTT. Amino acid sequence: CSARDRSSYNSPLHF.

This chain connects TRBV2 to TRBJ1-2; 7 bases line up with TRBD1. J lost 4 bases, V lost 5 bases, and 13 bases had no gene match. This CDR3 comprises 16 residues. Germline assignment: CDR1 SNHLY and CDR2 FYNNEI. CDR3 residues: CASSPHEGQSSYGYTF. The CDR3, as DNA: TGTGCCAGCAGTCCGCACGAGGGACAGTCTTCCTATGGCTACACCTTC.

This clonotype was seen more than once but under ten times. This sequence joins TRBV6-5 and TRBJ1-6; D gene unclear. Germline lookup yields CDR1 MNHEY and CDR2 SVGAGI. CDR3 size: 14 residues. Trimming removed 6 bases from V and 5 bases from J, with 11 bases in between. CDR3: CASSKDGDNSPLHF. Here the CDR3 DNA reads TGTGCCAGCAGCAAGGACGGCGATAATTCACCCCTCCACTTT.

This clonotype was observed many times. The V call is TRBV7-6, the J call TRBJ2-5; maybe TRBD2 (6 bases). The CDR3 spans 15 residues. V lost 5 bases, J lost 6 bases, and 19 bases lay in between. Germline loops: CDR1 SGHVS, CDR2 FNYEAQ. In nucleotides, the CDR3 is TGTGCCAGCAGCCCCTCCCTAGGACGGGGGAAGACCCAGTACTTC. Residues: CASSPSLGRGKTQYF.